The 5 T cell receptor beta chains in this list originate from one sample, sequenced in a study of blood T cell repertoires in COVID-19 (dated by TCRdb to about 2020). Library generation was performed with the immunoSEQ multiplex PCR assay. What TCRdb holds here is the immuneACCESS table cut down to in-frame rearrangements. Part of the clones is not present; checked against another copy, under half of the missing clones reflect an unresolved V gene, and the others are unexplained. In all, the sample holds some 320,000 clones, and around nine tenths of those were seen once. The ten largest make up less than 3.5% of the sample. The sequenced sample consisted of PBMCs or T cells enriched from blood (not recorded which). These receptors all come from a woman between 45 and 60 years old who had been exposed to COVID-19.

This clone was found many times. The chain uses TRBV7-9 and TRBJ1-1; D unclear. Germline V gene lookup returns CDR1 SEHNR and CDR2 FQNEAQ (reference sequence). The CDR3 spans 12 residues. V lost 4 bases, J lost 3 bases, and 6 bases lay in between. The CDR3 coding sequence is TGTGCCAGCAGCTCCTCGGACACTGAAGCTTTCTTT. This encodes CASSSSDTEAFF.

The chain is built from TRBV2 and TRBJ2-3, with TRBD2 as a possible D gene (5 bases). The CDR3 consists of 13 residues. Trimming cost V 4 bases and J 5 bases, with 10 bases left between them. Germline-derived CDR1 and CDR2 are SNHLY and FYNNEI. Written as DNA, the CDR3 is TGTGCCAGCAGTGTTGACGGAGGAGATACGCAGTATTTT. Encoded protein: CASSVDGGDTQYF.

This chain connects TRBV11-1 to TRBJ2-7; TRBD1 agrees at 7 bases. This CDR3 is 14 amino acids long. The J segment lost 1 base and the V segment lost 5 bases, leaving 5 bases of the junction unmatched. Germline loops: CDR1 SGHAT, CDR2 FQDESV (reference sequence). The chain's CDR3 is CASSAQGWSYEQYF. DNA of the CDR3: TGTGCCAGCAGCGCACAGGGGTGGTCCTACGAGCAGTACTTC. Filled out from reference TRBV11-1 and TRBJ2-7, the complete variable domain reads EAEVAQSPRYKITEKSQAVAFWCDPISGHATLYWYRQILGQGPELLVQFQDESVVDDSQLPKDRFSAERLKGVDSTLKIQPAELGDSAMYLCASSAQGWSYEQYFGPGTRLTVT.

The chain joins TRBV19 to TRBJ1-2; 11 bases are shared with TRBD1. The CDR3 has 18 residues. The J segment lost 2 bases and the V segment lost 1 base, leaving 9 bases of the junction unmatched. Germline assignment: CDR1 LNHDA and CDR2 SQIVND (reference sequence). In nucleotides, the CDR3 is TGTGCCAGTAGTATAGCCCGAGCCGGGACAGGGGGAAACTATGGCTACACCTTC. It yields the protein CASSIARAGTGGNYGYTF.

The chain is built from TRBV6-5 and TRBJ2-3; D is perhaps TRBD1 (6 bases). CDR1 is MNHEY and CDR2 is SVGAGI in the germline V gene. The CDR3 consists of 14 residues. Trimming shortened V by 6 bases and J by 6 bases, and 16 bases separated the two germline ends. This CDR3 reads CASSLDRMGDTQYF. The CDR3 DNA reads TGTGCCAGCAGCCTAGACAGGATGGGCGATACGCAGTATTTT.